The entry below describes one T cell receptor (beta chain). Its binding antigen is unknown. Per-nucleotide qualities are absent, and no much larger clonotype sits a single base away. This specimen belongs to a study of glioma-infiltrating T cells after dendritic cell vaccination listed by TCRdb under 2016. At the level of the whole study: The cohort comprised roughly 15 glioblastoma patients from Phase I and II dendritic cell vaccination trials, 9 newly diagnosed and 6 with recurrent disease. Three intradermal dendritic cell vaccine injections were administered to patients at biweekly intervals in the arm below the axilla. Survival after dendritic cell vaccination was correlated with TCR sequencing metrics, including TIL content and tumor-blood repertoire overlap. The vaccine was prepared from monocyte-derived dendritic cells that were cultured for under 8 days with IL-4 and GM-CSF and then pulsed overnight with autologous tumor lysate. Between 2003 and 2012, patients were given autologous tumor lysate-pulsed dendritic cell vaccination. In glioblastoma patients vaccinated with dendritic cells, deep sequencing of TCR beta CDR3 regions served to measure the amount of tumor-infiltrating lymphocytes and to compare repertoires between tumor and blood. Broad study findings and their caveats: The three-group TCR overlap response model was described as speculative and requiring prospective validation. TCR clonality showed no direct relationship with survival, which suggests that a diverse polyclonal response may matter. After dendritic cell vaccination, a higher estimated pretreatment TIL content predicted longer time to progression and longer overall survival. The cohort was small and heterogeneous, only a few patients had full blood and tumor sets, and even fewer had initial-recurrent tumor pairs.

Including cysteine and phenylalanine, the CDR3 has 13 amino acids. The entry retains the CDR3 DNA only, 39 bases that are in frame from base 1. Relative to germline, V is 5 bases shorter and J is 0 bases shorter, with 7 bases between their ends. Looking up the germline V gene yields CDR1 MDHEN and CDR2 SYDVKM. TCRB CDR3 regions were amplified from about 2 ug genomic DNA, or all available DNA if less, using the immunoSEQ assay. The multiplex PCR employed 60 forward primers targeting TCR V beta segments and 13 reverse primers targeting J beta segments. To estimate reads per starting template, synthetic control templates were spiked into each sample at limiting dilution. Reads of 87 bp were generated by sequencing on the Illumina HiSeq System. As for how the authors treated the data: PCR and sequencing errors were removed by a nearest neighbor algorithm that merged closely related sequences. TCR overlap was defined as the percentage of unique tumor TCR beta sequences that were also found in the peripheral blood of the same patient. Held by TCRdb, this immuneACCESS table contains in-frame sequences only and omits some clones. Under half of the omission traces to an unresolved V gene where checked; the cause of the rest is unknown. V, J and clone size reflect that table, while D and trimming were determined from the DNA. The table for this sample lists 100,000 or so clones; around 89% of them were counted only once. The ten largest clones take up more than 2.5% of the sample.

The time point label, read with the paper, signifies: after dendritic cell vaccination, including at tumor progression/relapse. Patients were selected for having adequate residual fresh-frozen tumor tissue and more than two years of available survival data. An isocitrate dehydrogenase mutation was not carried by any of the glioblastoma patients, although molecular status was otherwise variable. PBMC were collected before vaccination, two weeks after the third vaccination, and at tumor progression if progression occurred. The Qiagen DNeasy Blood extraction Kit was used to extract genomic DNA. The TCR originated in a human donor with glioblastoma. The starting material was blood, obtained after dendritic cell vaccination. The chain joins TRBV28 to TRBJ1-1, with TRBD1 perhaps the D gene, on 5 matching bases. CDR3 protein: CASSQGMNTEAFF. The DNA is TGTGCCAGCAGTCAGGGCATGAACACTGAAGCTTTCTTT.